Below are 21 T cell receptor beta chains sequenced from a single sample in a study of beta chain features in type 1 diabetes. Every isolated RNA sample was fully reverse transcribed, so sequencing captured expressed TCRB transcripts. Some clones are missing from TCRdb's copy, which holds only in-frame ones; the method was immunoSEQ multiplex PCR. Altogether 600,000 or so clones are present, over 12% being singletons, with the ten largest covering around 0.04%. Their antigens remain unidentified. Whole-study findings and limits: Type 1 diabetes patients had TCRB CDR3s that were shorter (moderately but significantly so) in all four CD4+ subsets.

The sample taken for sequencing was naive CD4+ T cells from blood. The source is a man younger than 35 with type 1 diabetes.

The chain combines TRBV7-9 with TRBJ2-5; a weak D match, TRBD1 (6 bases). Germline CDR1 and CDR2: SEHNR and FQNEAQ (reference sequence). This CDR3 region has 14 residues. Trimming stripped 2 bases from V and 5 bases from J, with 12 bases between. CDR3: CASSLSTGLETQYF. CDR3 nucleotides: TGTGCCAGCAGCTTATCGACAGGTCTGGAGACCCAGTACTTC.

This clone was seen only a few times. This chain joins TRBV28 and TRBJ2-7; the match to TRBD1 covers 11 bases. With V trimmed by 2 bases and J by 6 bases, 3 bases remained unmatched. This CDR3 has 14 amino acids. CDR1 is MDHEN and CDR2 is SYDVKM in the germline V gene. This chain's CDR3 is CASSLPGQGGEQYF. For the CDR3, the DNA is TGTGCCAGCAGTTTACCGGGACAGGGGGGCGAGCAGTACTTC. The whole variable domain, remainder taken from reference TRBV28 and TRBJ2-7, is DVKVTQSSRYLVKRTGEKVFLECVQDMDHENMFWYRQDPGLGLRLIYFSYDVKMKEKGDIPEGYSVSREKKERFSLILESASTNQTSMYLCASSLPGQGGEQYFGPGTRLTVT.

In its sample, this clone was seen a few times. The chain couples TRBV6-5 to TRBJ2-7; D ambiguous. V was pared by 6 bases and J by 4 bases, with 19 bases between. This CDR3 spans 15 amino acids. Per germline, CDR1 MNHEY and CDR2 SVGAGI. The CDR3 DNA is TGTGCCAGCAGCCCGCAGTCCGTCAGCCGGTACGAGCAGTACTTC. As protein: CASSPQSVSRYEQYF.

V usage is TRBV5-1 and J usage is TRBJ2-7; D gene ambiguous. The CDR3 totals 15 residues. Trimming took 1 base from V and 2 from J, leaving 13 bases between them. Germline assignment: CDR1 SGHRS and CDR2 YFSETQ. CDR3 region: CASSLIGMGTYEQYF. CDR3 nucleotide sequence: TGCGCCAGCAGCTTGATTGGGATGGGTACCTACGAGCAGTACTTC.

The chain uses TRBV28 and TRBJ1-4, with D maybe TRBD1 (5 bases). The CDR3 consists of 15 residues. Germline V gives CDR1 MDHEN, CDR2 SYDVKM. V lost 6 bases to trimming and J lost 7 bases, with 18 bases between them. CDR3 sequence reads: CASRPREGRVEKLFF. The CDR3 bases are TGTGCCAGCAGACCCCGGGAGGGGCGAGTTGAAAAACTGTTTTTT.

This clone was found a few times. This specimen includes other DNA sequences encoding the same CDR3. The J gene is TRBJ1-2, the V gene TRBV30, with D uncertain. The germline V gene encodes CDR1 GTSNPN and CDR2 SVGIG (reference sequence). V was pared by 0 bases and J by 8 bases, with 7 bases between. CDR3 size: 11 residues. The DNA for the CDR3 is TGTGCCTGGAGTGTCTCGGGGGGCTACACCTTC. This sequence encodes CAWSVSGGYTF.

Only a few counts were recorded for this clone. The V and J genes are TRBV30 and TRBJ2-7; 8 nucleotides line up with TRBD2. Germline trimming cut 3 bases from V and 1 base from J; bases unmatched to any gene: 5. CDR3 length equals 14 residues. From germline, CDR1 is GTSNPN and CDR2 SVGIG (reference sequence). CDR3 sequence: CAWRGASGSYEQYF. In DNA, the CDR3 is TGTGCCTGGAGGGGGGCTAGCGGGTCCTACGAGCAGTACTTC. The full variable domain, in which reference TRBV30 and TRBJ2-7 provide the parts outside the CDR3, is SQTIHQWPATLVQPVGSPLSLECTVEGTSNPNLYWYRQAAGRGLQLLFYSVGIGQISSEVPQNLSASRPQDRQFILSSKKLLLSDSGFYLCAWRGASGSYEQYFGPGTRLTVT.

The rearrangement joins TRBV6-4 to TRBJ2-2; TRBD1 agrees at 7 bases. This CDR3 has 15 amino acids. After removal of 5 bases from V and 2 bases from J, the junction contained 5 bases not matched to a gene. The V gene's germline CDR1 is MRHNA and CDR2 SNTAGT. The DNA for the CDR3 is TGTGCCAGCAGTCCAGGGACAGCCAACACCGGGGAGCTGTTTTTT. Amino acid sequence: CASSPGTANTGELFF.

A word on this clone: The sample carries other DNA sequences with the same CDR3. J is TRBJ1-3 and V is TRBV9; D is unclear. This CDR3 comprises 15 residues. Trimming left V 0 bases short and J 0 bases short, with 7 bases between. The germline V gene has CDR1 SGDLS and CDR2 YYNGEE. CDR3 loop: CASSVAPDSGNTIYF. The CDR3 DNA reads as TGTGCCAGCAGCGTAGCGCCGGACTCTGGAAACACCATATATTTT.

This clone was seen only a few times. The chain uses TRBV18 and TRBJ1-5; D is unclear. This CDR3 is built from 14 residues. Germline assignment: CDR1 KGHSH and CDR2 LQKENI. V was shortened by 5 bases and J by 0 bases, with 8 bases between the two germline ends. In nucleotides, the CDR3 is TGTGCCAGCTCAGTTCAATCTAGCAATCAGCCCCAGCATTTT. Translating it yields CASSVQSSNQPQHF.

The chain links TRBV30 to TRBJ2-5; D unclear. Trimming pared 3 bases from V and 5 bases from J, leaving 10 bases between. This CDR3 has 12 amino acids. The germline V gene has CDR1 GTSNPN and CDR2 SVGIG (reference sequence). CDR3 region: CAWSSGSETQYF. For the CDR3, the DNA is TGTGCCTGGAGCTCTGGTTCGGAGACCCAGTACTTC.

This chain joins TRBV19 and TRBJ2-7; TRBD1 matches 7 bases. With 6 bases clipped from V and 10 bases from J, the junction kept 6 bases outside the gene matches. CDR1 is LNHDA, CDR2 SQIVND, per germline (reference sequence). The CDR3 length is 11 residues. CDR3: CASSSGQLQYF. The DNA for the CDR3 is TGTGCCAGTAGCTCGGGACAGCTACAGTACTTC.

This clone has just a few counts. The J gene is TRBJ2-3, the V gene TRBV6-6; TRBD1 matches 10 bases. The V gene end was trimmed by 8 bases and the J gene end by 6 bases; junction bases not matched to a gene: 11. The length of the CDR3 is 15 residues. Germline V CDR1 and CDR2: MNHNY, SVGAGI (reference sequence). The CDR3: CASGVGQGSRDTQYF. The CDR3 region has the DNA TGTGCCAGCGGAGTGGGACAGGGGAGCCGCGATACGCAGTATTTT.

The chain combines TRBV21-1 with TRBJ2-3. TRBV21-1 is assigned pseudogene status. The CDR3 has 10 amino acids. CDR3 nucleotide sequence: TGTGCCAGCCCAGAGGATACGCAGTATTTT. This sequence encodes CASPEDTQYF.

The chain carries TRBV11-2 and TRBJ1-5, with D unclear. This CDR3 has 13 amino acids. V was trimmed by 2 bases and J by 3 bases, leaving 5 bases between them. Germline V gives CDR1 SGHAT, CDR2 FQNNGV. The CDR3 protein is CASSLSSNQPQHF. In DNA form, the CDR3 reads TGTGCCAGCAGCTTAAGTTCCAATCAGCCCCAGCATTTT. The full variable domain, in which reference TRBV11-2 and TRBJ1-5 provide the parts outside the CDR3, is EAGVAQSPRYKIIEKRQSVAFWCNPISGHATLYWYQQILGQGPKLLIQFQNNGVVDDSQLPKDRFSAERLKGVDSTLKIQPAKLEDSAVYLCASSLSSNQPQHFGDGTRLSIL.

About this clone itself: Within the sample, other DNA sequences also encode this same CDR3. The chain couples TRBV2 to TRBJ2-3; D gene uncertain. Germline CDR1 SNHLY, CDR2 FYNNEI. The CDR3 has 12 residues. The V gene lost 1 base and the J gene lost 4 bases, with 3 bases spanning the gap. The CDR3 protein is CASSEGPDTQYF. CDR3 nucleotide sequence: TGTGCCAGCAGTGAAGGTCCAGATACGCAGTATTTT.

This clone was recorded a few times. This chain uses TRBV7-9 with TRBJ1-5; the D gene is possibly TRBD1 (5 bases). Trimming took 5 bases from V and 5 from J, leaving 13 bases between them. The germline gives CDR1 SEHNR, CDR2 FQNEAQ (reference sequence). The CDR3 contains 14 residues. The DNA for the CDR3 is TGTGCCAGCAGCCGAGGGGTAACGGATCAGCCCCAGCATTTT. Its protein is CASSRGVTDQPQHF.

The chain carries TRBV5-4 and TRBJ2-7, with 8 bases identical to TRBD2. CDR3 size: 16 residues. The junction had 15 bases not matched to a gene; V was cut back by 3 bases and J by 7 bases. Looked up from germline, CDR1 is SGHNT and CDR2 is YYREEE (reference sequence). CDR3 region: CASSSWTSIATGEQYF. The CDR3, as DNA: TGTGCCAGCAGCTCCTGGACTAGCATTGCGACGGGAGAGCAGTACTTC.

The rearrangement links TRBV6-5 to TRBJ1-2; TRBD1 agrees at 7 bases. The CDR3 extends over 15 amino acids. Germline V gene sequence: CDR1 MNHEY, CDR2 SVGAGI. J was trimmed by 2 bases and V by 0 bases; bases with no gene match: 3. CDR3 amino acids: CASSYSVTGNYGYTF. In DNA, the CDR3 is TGTGCCAGCAGTTACTCGGTGACAGGGAACTATGGCTACACCTTC.

The chain couples TRBV5-1 to TRBJ2-5; 12 positions agree with TRBD2. The V gene end was trimmed by 4 bases and the J gene end by 5 bases; junction bases not matched to a gene: 6. Per germline, CDR1 SGHRS and CDR2 YFSETQ. This CDR3 has 15 amino acids. The DNA for the CDR3 is TGCGCCAGCAGCCGACTAGCGGGAGTTGGGGAGACCCAGTACTTC. It specifies CASSRLAGVGETQYF.

The sample holds one count of this clone. The genes are TRBV7-6 and TRBJ1-2; 7 bases are a match to TRBD1. V gave up 5 bases and J gave up 4 bases; unmatched junction bases: 10. The CDR3 is made up of 15 amino acids. CDR1 is SGHVS and CDR2 is FNYEAQ in the germline V gene. The CDR3 is CASSGWTGLRYGYTF. DNA for the CDR3: TGTGCCAGCAGCGGGTGGACAGGACTCCGCTATGGCTACACCTTC.